These 29 T cell receptor beta chains originate from one sample sequenced in a study of PD-L1 blockade in urothelial cancer. The sample's time point: pretreatment peripheral blood. The table came from immunoSEQ multiplex PCR; TCRdb's copy has only in-frame clones and leaves some out. The profile shows around 71,000 clones, around four fifths of them singletons. This specimen was PBMCs, taken around atezolizumab (anti-PD-L1) treatment. These receptors originate from a man aged 35-49 years with urothelial cancer.

Written as DNA, the CDR3 is TGTGCCAGCAGCTCGCTCTCCGGGACTAGCCCCAATGAGCAGTTCTTC. Translating it yields CASSSLSGTSPNEQFF. The J gene is TRBJ2-1, the V gene TRBV11-2, with 9 positions matching TRBD2. Germline V gene sequence: CDR1 SGHAT, CDR2 FQNNGV. Trimming removed 4 bases from V and 6 bases from J; junction bases left unmatched: 10. The CDR3 spans 16 residues. The full variable domain, rest sourced from reference TRBV11-2 and TRBJ2-1, is EAGVAQSPRYKIIEKRQSVAFWCNPISGHATLYWYQQILGQGPKLLIQFQNNGVVDDSQLPKDRFSAERLKGVDSTLKIQPAKLEDSAVYLCASSSLSGTSPNEQFFGPGTRLTVL.

The chain links TRBV28 to TRBJ2-7; the match to TRBD1 covers 7 bases. The trim removed 5 bases at V and 1 base at J, leaving 5 bases unmatched. The CDR3 has 14 amino acids. Germline V gene lookup returns CDR1 MDHEN and CDR2 SYDVKM. CDR3 sequence (DNA): TGTGCCAGCAGTCCTACAGGGGTGTCCTACGAGCAGTACTTC. This codes for CASSPTGVSYEQYF. Together with reference TRBV28 and TRBJ2-7, the CDR3 gives the full variable domain: DVKVTQSSRYLVKRTGEKVFLECVQDMDHENMFWYRQDPGLGLRLIYFSYDVKMKEKGDIPEGYSVSREKKERFSLILESASTNQTSMYLCASSPTGVSYEQYFGPGTRLTVT.

The chain has TRBV6-1 and TRBJ2-7; 7 bases are a match to TRBD2. Germline V lookup: CDR1 MNHNS, CDR2 SASEGT. The J segment lost 4 bases and the V segment lost 3 bases, leaving 6 bases of the junction unmatched. The CDR3 is 14 residues long. CDR3 DNA sequence: TGTGCCAGCAGTGACTGGGGGGGGGAATACGAGCAGTACTTC. Encoded protein: CASSDWGGEYEQYF.

The V call is TRBV27, the J call TRBJ1-5; D possibly corresponds to TRBD1 (6 bases). Germline CDR1 MNHEY, CDR2 SMNVEV (reference sequence). The ends were cut back, 2 bases at V and 0 bases at J, with 14 bases in the middle. This CDR3 region has 17 residues. This chain's CDR3 is CASSLGQGTYSNQPQHF. The CDR3 DNA reads as TGTGCCAGCAGTTTAGGGCAGGGGACCTATAGCAATCAGCCCCAGCATTTT.

This sequence joins TRBV6-1 and TRBJ2-2, with TRBD2 matching 8 bases. V was clipped by 8 bases and J by 6 bases; unmatched bases: 5. The V gene's germline CDR1 is MNHNS and CDR2 SASEGT. The CDR3 is 13 amino acids. CDR3 sequence: CASASGRAGELFF. CDR3 bases: TGTGCCAGCGCGAGCGGGAGAGCCGGGGAGCTGTTTTTT.

The rearrangement uses TRBV9 and TRBJ2-2, with a weak D call TRBD1 (6 bases). CDR1 and CDR2 (germline): SGDLS, YYNGEE. The CDR3 runs 13 residues. The germline V and J ends were trimmed by 3 bases and 6 bases, with 9 bases remaining between them. The CDR3 sequence: CASSATGPGELFF. For the CDR3, the DNA is TGTGCCAGCAGCGCCACAGGGCCCGGGGAGCTGTTTTTT.

The V gene is TRBV5-5, the J gene TRBJ2-7, with 7 bases matching TRBD1. The ends lost 1 base at V and 0 bases at J; junction bases unmatched: 7. The CDR3 extends over 16 amino acids. Germline-derived CDR1 and CDR2 are SGHKS and YYEKEE (reference sequence). This chain's CDR3 is CASSLSQTGFSYEQYF. Written as DNA, the CDR3 is TGTGCCAGCAGCTTGTCCCAGACAGGGTTCTCCTACGAGCAGTACTTC.

This clone was observed a few times. The V gene is TRBV7-8, the J gene TRBJ1-5; maybe TRBD1 (6 bases). Trimming removed 8 bases from V and 7 bases from J, with 15 bases in between. The CDR3 spans 13 residues. CDR1 is SGHVS, CDR2 FQNEAQ, per germline. CDR3 sequence: CASGGQGGQPQHF. Here the CDR3 DNA reads TGTGCCAGCGGGGGGCAGGGAGGGCAGCCCCAGCATTTT.

The rearrangement joins TRBV7-9 to TRBJ2-5, with D perhaps matching TRBD2 (5 bases). This CDR3 comprises 14 residues. Germline lookup yields CDR1 SEHNR and CDR2 FQNEAQ (reference sequence). V gave up 11 bases and J gave up 1 base, with 17 bases separating them. The CDR3 sequence is CALPDGGPQETQYF. The CDR3 nucleotides read TGTGCCCTCCCGGATGGCGGGCCCCAAGAGACCCAGTACTTC. The full variable domain, its missing parts supplied by reference TRBV7-9 and TRBJ2-5, is DTGVSQNPRHKITKRGQNVTFRCDPISEHNRLYWYRQTLGQGPEFLTYFQNEAQLEKSRLLSDRFSAERPKGSFSTLEIQRTEQGDSAMYLCALPDGGPQETQYFGPGTRLLVL.

This clone was detected once. V is TRBV11-2 and J is TRBJ2-4; 7 nucleotides align to TRBD1. The CDR3 runs to 13 residues. Germline CDR1 and CDR2: SGHAT and FQNNGV. J gave up 4 bases and V 5 bases, and 2 bases lay outside the gene matches. The CDR3: CASSKGQKNIQYF. The DNA for the CDR3 is TGTGCCAGCAGCAAGGGACAGAAAAACATTCAGTACTTC.

The rearrangement uses TRBV6-5 and TRBJ1-1, with unresolved D. Germline V gives CDR1 MNHEY, CDR2 SVGAGI. V was trimmed by 2 bases and J by 0 bases, leaving 7 bases between them. The CDR3 length is 14 residues. CDR3 residues: CASSYDGMNTEAFF. The CDR3, as DNA: TGTGCCAGCAGTTACGACGGGATGAACACTGAAGCTTTCTTT.

V usage is TRBV19 and J usage is TRBJ1-5; D is ambiguous. The CDR3 contains 16 residues. Germline V gives CDR1 LNHDA, CDR2 SQIVND (reference sequence). The V end lost 3 bases, the J end lost 4 bases, and 16 bases lay between the germline ends. CDR3 coding DNA: TGTGCCAGTAGTATCTCAGCGGCAGCTTCTAATCAGCCCCAGCATTTT. Protein: CASSISAAASNQPQHF.

The chain combines TRBV19 with TRBJ2-3, with D possibly TRBD2 on 5 matching bases. Trimming pared 5 bases from V and 0 bases from J, leaving 18 bases between. In germline, CDR1 is LNHDA, CDR2 SQIVND (reference sequence). CDR3 length equals 17 residues. The CDR3 DNA reads TGTGCCAGTAGTCCCCGGACTGTTCATTCTAGCACAGATACGCAGTATTTT. This translates into CASSPRTVHSSTDTQYF. The whole variable domain, remainder taken from reference TRBV19 and TRBJ2-3, is DGGITQSPKYLFRKEGQNVTLSCEQNLNHDAMYWYRQDPGQGLRLIYYSQIVNDFQKGDIAEGYSVSREKKESFPLTVTSAQKNPTAFYLCASSPRTVHSSTDTQYFGPGTRLTVL.

The V call is TRBV30, the J call TRBJ1-5; 10 bases align to TRBD1. Per germline, CDR1 GTSNPN and CDR2 SVGIG (reference sequence). This CDR3 spans 18 amino acids. V was pared by 1 base and J by 0 bases, with 9 bases of the junction left unmatched. This CDR3 is CAWSAWTGGSYSNQPQHF. The CDR3 DNA follows: TGTGCCTGGAGTGCCTGGACAGGGGGTTCCTATAGCAATCAGCCCCAGCATTTT.

For this clone: Other DNA sequences in this specimen translate into the identical CDR3. The J gene is TRBJ1-1, the V gene TRBV29-1; D gene unclear. Germline CDR1 and CDR2: SQVTM and ANQGSEA. Trimming took off 3 bases at V and 0 bases at J, with 8 bases between the two ends. The CDR3 runs to 13 residues. CDR3 amino acids: CSVEGRMNTEAFF. The CDR3 nucleotides read TGCAGCGTTGAGGGGAGAATGAACACTGAAGCTTTCTTT.

V and J are TRBV6-1 and TRBJ2-7; 7 nucleotides match TRBD1. Germline CDR1 reads MNHNS; CDR2 reads SASEGT. The trim removed 2 bases at V and 5 bases at J, leaving 9 bases unmatched. There are 15 residues in the CDR3. The DNA of the CDR3 is TGTGCCAGCAGTGAAAGAGGGGGCGCCGGGGACGAGCAGTACTTC. Encoded protein: CASSERGGAGDEQYF.

The V gene is TRBV27, the J gene TRBJ2-7, with TRBD1 matching 7 bases. CDR1 and CDR2 from the germline V gene are MNHEY and SMNVEV (reference sequence). The V segment lost 7 bases and the J segment 5 bases; nucleotides outside the gene matches: 14. There are 15 residues in the CDR3. CDR3 region: CASTTTGRVSHEQYF. For the CDR3, the DNA is TGTGCCAGCACCACGACAGGGCGAGTTTCCCACGAGCAGTACTTC.

The chain recombines TRBV28 with TRBJ2-2, with D maybe TRBD2 (6 bases). Germline V gives CDR1 MDHEN, CDR2 SYDVKM. CDR3 length: 14 amino acids. The ends were cut back, 7 bases at V and 7 bases at J, with 16 bases in the middle. CDR3 sequence (DNA): TGTGCCAGCACCCTGACTAGACTTATCGGGGAGCTGTTTTTT. Translating it yields CASTLTRLIGELFF.

This clone showed up just once. The chain has TRBV29-1 and TRBJ2-2, with TRBD2 matching 13 bases. The ends lost 7 bases at V and 0 bases at J; junction bases unmatched: 14. The V gene's germline CDR1 is SQVTM and CDR2 ANQGSEA. This CDR3 has 19 amino acids. The DNA of the CDR3 is TGCAGCGGTTTGACTAGCGGGAGGTTAGGTTTTGCGAACACCGGGGAGCTGTTTTTT. Translating it yields CSGLTSGRLGFANTGELFF.

The V gene is TRBV19, the J gene TRBJ2-5, with a weak D call TRBD2 (5 bases). This CDR3 is 13 amino acids long. Germline CDR1 and CDR2: LNHDA and SQIVND (reference sequence). Trimming removed 5 bases at V and 4 bases at J, with 11 bases between. The CDR3 bases are TGTGCCAGTAGTGGAGGAAACATAGAGACCCAGTACTTC. This gives the protein CASSGGNIETQYF.

A few counts support this clone. CDR3 bases: TGTGCCAGCAGTTTAGAGTCGAACGATTATTCAGATACGCAGTATTTT. Residues: CASSLESNDYSDTQYF. This sequence joins TRBV27 and TRBJ2-3, with unresolved D. CDR1 MNHEY and CDR2 SMNVEV come from the germline V gene (reference sequence). The CDR3 sequence is 16 residues long. Trimming shortened V by 2 bases and J by 4 bases, and 16 bases separated the two germline ends.

CDR3 sequence (DNA): TGCAGCGTTGAACGACAGGGCTTCTATGGCTACACCTTC. This encodes CSVERQGFYGYTF. The chain is built from TRBV29-1 and TRBJ1-2, with 7 bases identical to TRBD1. Germline values: CDR1 SQVTM, CDR2 ANQGSEA. The CDR3 length is 13 residues. V lost 2 bases to trimming and J lost 4 bases; unmatched junction nucleotides: 4.

The chain couples TRBV6-5 to TRBJ2-2, with D unresolved. V was pared by 6 bases and J by 5 bases, with 13 bases between. From germline, CDR1 is MNHEY and CDR2 SVGAGI. The CDR3 has 14 amino acids. The CDR3 loop reads CASSRSFGTGELFF. The DNA of the CDR3 is TGTGCCAGCAGCCGCTCGTTCGGGACCGGGGAGCTGTTTTTT.

V is TRBV6-6 and J is TRBJ2-3; D is possibly TRBD2 (7 bases). The CDR3 covers 16 residues. CDR1 and CDR2 (germline): MNHNY, SVGAGI (reference sequence). The V gene lost 2 bases and the J gene lost 4 bases, with 16 bases spanning the gap. The CDR3 region has the DNA TGTGCCAGCAGTTACCAGGGGAGGGATTTTTCAGATACGCAGTATTTT. As protein: CASSYQGRDFSDTQYF.

V gene TRBV19 combines with J gene TRBJ1-3, with no clear D. Trimming stripped 6 bases from V and 6 bases from J, with 15 bases between. The germline gives CDR1 LNHDA, CDR2 SQIVND (reference sequence). The CDR3 runs 14 residues. The CDR3 nucleotides are TGTGCCAGTAGCTTAAGTTCCTGGGCAAACACCATATATTTT. It encodes CASSLSSWANTIYF.

This clone was recorded a few times. The rearrangement links TRBV5-1 to TRBJ1-4; 10 bases fit TRBD1. The CDR3 spans 16 residues. The J segment lost 0 bases and the V segment lost 4 bases, leaving 3 bases of the junction unmatched. CDR1 SGHRS and CDR2 YFSETQ come from the germline V gene. The CDR3 DNA is TGCGCCAGCAGCGTCGGGACAGGGGCAACTAATGAAAAACTGTTTTTT. Residues: CASSVGTGATNEKLFF.

A note on this clone: Other DNA sequences in this sample translate to the same CDR3. The chain recombines TRBV7-9 with TRBJ2-1, with D possibly matching TRBD1 (6 bases). From germline, CDR1 is SEHNR and CDR2 FQNEAQ (reference sequence). This CDR3 is built from 15 residues. V gave up 5 bases and J gave up 0 bases, with 11 bases separating them. The CDR3 is CASSPRGSSYNEQFF. CDR3 sequence (DNA): TGTGCCAGCAGCCCTAGGGGGAGCTCCTACAATGAGCAGTTCTTC.

This clone was counted between two and nine times. The chain is built from TRBV5-1 and TRBJ1-2; no reliable D call. Deletions cut 2 bases from V and 4 bases from J, with 12 bases between. The germline V gene has CDR1 SGHRS and CDR2 YFSETQ. This CDR3 has 14 amino acids. In nucleotides, the CDR3 is TGCGCCAGCAGCTTAGAAGGCACAGTCTATGGCTACACCTTC. It specifies CASSLEGTVYGYTF.

The V gene is TRBV6-1, the J gene TRBJ2-3, with 11 nucleotides matching TRBD2. Trimming removed 1 base from V and 6 bases from J; junction bases left unmatched: 3. CDR1 and CDR2 from the germline V gene are MNHNS and SASEGT. This CDR3 is built from 15 residues. CDR3 DNA: TGTGCCAGCAGTGAAGTGGGACTAGCGGCCGATACGCAGTATTTT. Protein: CASSEVGLAADTQYF.